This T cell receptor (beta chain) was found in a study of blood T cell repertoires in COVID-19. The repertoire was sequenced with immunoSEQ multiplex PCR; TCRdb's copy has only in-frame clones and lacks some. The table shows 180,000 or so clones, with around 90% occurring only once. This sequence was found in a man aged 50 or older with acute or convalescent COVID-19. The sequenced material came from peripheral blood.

CDR3 sequence: CASRSGGRDNEQFF. CDR3 nucleotides: TGTGCCAGCAGGTCGGGCGGGAGGGACAATGAGCAGTTCTTC. V usage is TRBV28 and J usage is TRBJ2-1; 9 bases fit TRBD2. Trimming took 6 bases from V and 5 from J; bases not matched to a gene: 5. The CDR3 loop spans 14 amino acids. Germline lookup yields CDR1 MDHEN and CDR2 SYDVKM. Full variable domain (remainder filled in from reference TRBV28 and TRBJ2-1): DVKVTQSSRYLVKRTGEKVFLECVQDMDHENMFWYRQDPGLGLRLIYFSYDVKMKEKGDIPEGYSVSREKKERFSLILESASTNQTSMYLCASRSGGRDNEQFFGPGTRLTVL.